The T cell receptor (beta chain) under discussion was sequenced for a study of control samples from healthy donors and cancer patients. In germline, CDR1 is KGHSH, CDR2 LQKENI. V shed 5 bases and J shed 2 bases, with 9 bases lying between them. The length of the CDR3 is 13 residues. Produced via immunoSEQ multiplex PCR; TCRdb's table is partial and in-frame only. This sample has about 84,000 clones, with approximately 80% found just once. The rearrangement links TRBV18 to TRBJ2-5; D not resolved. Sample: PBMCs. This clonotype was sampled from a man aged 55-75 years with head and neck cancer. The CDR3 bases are TGTGCCAGCTCAGTGGGCCAACAAGAGACCCAGTACTTC. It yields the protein CASSVGQQETQYF.